A selection of T cell receptor beta chains follows, all from one sample in a study of blood T cell repertoires in COVID-19. Assay: immunoSEQ multiplex PCR; the TCRdb copy retains only in-frame clones and omits some. The sample lists under 90,000 clones, around 88% occurring once. Material: peripheral blood. These TCRs come from a man in his sixties with acute or convalescent COVID-19. CDR3s include the opening cysteine and the closing phenylalanine or tryptophan. The D gene is left open where the match is weak. Clone sizes are given selectively: once, few, many, or a class where the clone is expanded.

d_gene: -
j_gene: TRBJ1-1
len: 15
abundance: -
v_gene: TRBV3-1/TRBV3-2
CDR3aa: CASSQAGGGWTEAFF
CDR3nt: TGTGCCAGCAGCCAAGCGGGGGGCGGATGGACTGAAGCTTTCTTT

d_gene: TRBD2
j_gene: TRBJ2-7
len: 15
abundance: once
v_gene: TRBV7-2
CDR3aa: CASSSSGGSSYEQYF
CDR3nt: TGTGCCAGCAGCTCTTCGGGGGGAAGCTCCTACGAGCAGTACTTC

d_gene: -
j_gene: TRBJ1-1
len: 13
abundance: -
v_gene: TRBV12-3/TRBV12-4
CDR3aa: CASSLGSYTEAFF
CDR3nt: TGTGCCAGCAGTTTGGGCAGCTACACTGAAGCTTTCTTT

d_gene: -
j_gene: TRBJ1-1
len: 14
abundance: -
v_gene: TRBV7-2
CDR3aa: CASKQISANTEAFF
CDR3nt: TGTGCCAGCAAACAAATCTCCGCAAACACTGAAGCTTTCTTT

d_gene: TRBD1
j_gene: TRBJ1-5
len: 20
abundance: -
v_gene: TRBV18
CDR3aa: CASSPRRQGTSADSNQPQHF
CDR3nt: TGTGCCAGCTCACCACGAAGACAGGGAACCTCAGCGGATAGCAATCAGCCCCAGCATTTT

d_gene: -
j_gene: TRBJ1-6
len: 15
abundance: -
v_gene: TRBV19
CDR3aa: CASSSSVGYNSPLHF
CDR3nt: TGTGCCAGTAGTTCCTCCGTCGGCTATAATTCACCCCTCCACTTT

d_gene: TRBD1
j_gene: TRBJ2-2
len: 17
abundance: once
v_gene: TRBV4-3
CDR3aa: CASSQETGSIMTGELFF
CDR3nt: TGCGCCAGCAGCCAGGAGACAGGGAGTATAATGACCGGGGAGCTGTTTTTT

d_gene: TRBD1
j_gene: TRBJ1-1
len: 14
abundance: -
v_gene: TRBV3-1/TRBV3-2
CDR3aa: CASRLRTGGTEAFF
CDR3nt: TGTGCCAGCAGGCTTAGGACAGGGGGCACTGAAGCTTTCTTT

d_gene: TRBD2
j_gene: TRBJ2-5
len: 16
abundance: -
v_gene: TRBV9
CDR3aa: CASSEAIRGGGETQYF
CDR3nt: TGTGCCAGCAGCGAGGCCATCCGGGGGGGAGGAGAGACCCAGTACTTC

d_gene: TRBD2
j_gene: TRBJ2-7
len: 16
abundance: once
v_gene: TRBV9
CDR3aa: CASSVGSGVSSYEQYF
CDR3nt: TGTGCCAGCAGCGTAGGTAGCGGGGTTTCTTCCTACGAGCAGTACTTC

d_gene: TRBD2
j_gene: TRBJ2-1
len: 16
abundance: -
v_gene: TRBV30
CDR3aa: CAWSGASGGAAGEQFF
CDR3nt: TGTGCCTGGAGTGGGGCTAGCGGGGGGGCCGCGGGTGAGCAGTTCTTC

d_gene: -
j_gene: TRBJ1-5
len: 16
abundance: -
v_gene: TRBV4-1
CDR3aa: CASSQDPRGGNQPQHF
CDR3nt: TGCGCCAGCAGCCAAGATCCCAGGGGTGGCAATCAGCCCCAGCATTTT

d_gene: -
j_gene: TRBJ2-2
len: 16
abundance: -
v_gene: TRBV24-1
CDR3aa: CATSAPGVANTGELFF
CDR3nt: TGTGCCACCAGTGCTCCGGGGGTCGCCAACACCGGGGAGCTGTTTTTT

d_gene: TRBD2
j_gene: TRBJ2-1
len: 17
abundance: -
v_gene: TRBV4-2
CDR3aa: CASSPTERRGGYNEQFF
CDR3nt: TGTGCCAGCAGCCCCACCGAAAGGCGGGGAGGGTACAATGAGCAGTTCTTC

d_gene: -
j_gene: TRBJ1-1
len: 15
abundance: -
v_gene: TRBV7-2
CDR3aa: CASSLSSGPYTEAFF
CDR3nt: TGTGCCAGCAGCTTATCTTCAGGGCCATACACTGAAGCTTTCTTT

d_gene: -
j_gene: TRBJ1-6
len: 13
abundance: -
v_gene: TRBV7-8
CDR3aa: CASSLVGNSPLHF
CDR3nt: TGTGCCAGCAGCTTAGTCGGTAATTCACCCCTCCACTTT

d_gene: TRBD1
j_gene: TRBJ2-7
len: 13
abundance: many
v_gene: TRBV19
CDR3aa: CASSPGQGSEQYF
CDR3nt: TGTGCCAGTAGTCCAGGACAGGGGAGCGAGCAGTACTTC

d_gene: -
j_gene: TRBJ2-7
len: 13
abundance: -
v_gene: TRBV19
CDR3aa: CASSIQISYEQYF
CDR3nt: TGTGCCAGTAGTATACAGATTTCCTACGAGCAGTACTTC

d_gene: -
j_gene: TRBJ1-2
len: 12
abundance: -
v_gene: TRBV2
CDR3aa: CASRYTTYGYTF
CDR3nt: TGTGCCAGCAGATACACCACCTATGGCTACACCTTC

d_gene: -
j_gene: TRBJ1-6
len: 15
abundance: -
v_gene: TRBV9
CDR3aa: CASSVEGSYNSPLHF
CDR3nt: TGTGCCAGCAGCGTAGAGGGGTCCTATAATTCACCCCTCCACTTT

d_gene: TRBD1
j_gene: TRBJ2-7
len: 14
abundance: -
v_gene: TRBV6-5
CDR3aa: CASSLEQGAREQYF
CDR3nt: TGTGCCAGCAGCCTCGAGCAGGGGGCTCGGGAGCAGTACTTC

d_gene: -
j_gene: TRBJ2-1
len: 15
abundance: -
v_gene: TRBV7-8
CDR3aa: CASSLVAGVYNEQFF
CDR3nt: TGTGCCAGCAGCTTAGTGGCAGGGGTTTACAATGAGCAGTTCTTC

d_gene: TRBD1
j_gene: TRBJ1-1
len: 15
abundance: once
v_gene: TRBV5-4
CDR3aa: CASSLDRDRNTEAFF
CDR3nt: TGTGCCAGCAGCTTAGATAGGGACAGAAACACTGAAGCTTTCTTT

d_gene: -
j_gene: TRBJ1-1
len: 16
abundance: -
v_gene: TRBV14
CDR3aa: CASSQDIGGEGTEAFF
CDR3nt: TGTGCCAGCAGCCAAGATATCGGAGGGGAGGGCACTGAAGCTTTCTTT

d_gene: -
j_gene: TRBJ1-2
len: 14
abundance: -
v_gene: TRBV4-3
CDR3aa: CASSQEREAYGYTF
CDR3nt: TGCGCCAGCAGCCAAGAACGGGAGGCGTATGGCTACACCTTC

d_gene: -
j_gene: TRBJ1-3
len: 16
abundance: once
v_gene: TRBV5-4
CDR3aa: CASSLDRSSSGNTIYF
CDR3nt: TGTGCCAGCAGCTTGGACAGGTCTAGCTCTGGAAACACCATATATTTT

d_gene: TRBD1
j_gene: TRBJ1-5
len: 14
abundance: -
v_gene: TRBV27
CDR3aa: CASSGQGPNQPQHF
CDR3nt: TGTGCCAGCAGTGGACAGGGGCCCAATCAGCCCCAGCATTTT

d_gene: TRBD1
j_gene: TRBJ1-6
len: 16
abundance: -
v_gene: TRBV13
CDR3aa: CASSLRTGRGNSPLHF
CDR3nt: TGTGCCAGCAGCCTAAGGACAGGGAGAGGCAATTCACCCCTCCACTTT